This TCR beta chain stems from a study of blood T cell repertoires in COVID-19 (dated by TCRdb to about 2020). As for the study more broadly: Samples covering the acute and convalescent phases of COVID-19 were provided by collaborators in the United States, Italy and Spain. Samples came from the ongoing ImmuneRACE study (first 160 participants) plus 1,254 subjects from 6 global collaborators. Deeply sampled blood TCRbeta repertoires from subjects exposed to, actively infected with, or recovered from COVID-19 were included in the dataset. The prospective study material was composed of cDNA or gDNA derived from T cells, B-cell-depleted T cells, or PBMCs. The repertoires were made available in a free public database intended to serve as a resource for research on the immune response to SARS-CoV-2. Nearly every sample came with metadata listing a de-identified subject ID, COVID-19 status, age in years and sex. Where available, HLA class I and class II types were taken from metadata supplied by the sample provider and were not determined by assay-based typing. Results the study describes overall, beyond this receptor: The amount of clinical and demographic metadata varied by source and participant and was provided uncurated.

Note on this clone: Its antigen target is currently unknown. No clone much larger than this one lies a single base away; base qualities are absent.

Whole blood was collected in K2EDTA tubes by collaborating institutions according to the institutions' own protocols. Collaborator samples were shipped for TCRbeta analysis as frozen whole blood, isolated PBMCs, or DNA extracted from either sample type. The cysteine opens and the phenylalanine closes a CDR3 of 13 amino acids. CDR3 DNA only is kept here, 39 bases in frame from base 1. V and J are truncated by 6 bases and 4 bases respectively, leaving an intervening sequence of 10 bases. TCRbeta CDR3 regions were amplified from genomic DNA using the immunoSEQ Assay, a bias-controlled multiplex PCR. From the authors' description of their analysis: The number of nucleated cells in each sample was estimated by amplification of reference gene primers within the assay. To quantify the absolute abundance of each unique TCRbeta CDR3 rearrangement, sequence reads were collapsed and filtered. For each sample, productive Simpson clonality was calculated as the square root of Simpson's diversity index across productive rearrangements. The immuneACCESS repertoire file appears here via TCRdb, limited to in-frame rearrangements. These files lack a portion of the clones; in checked studies, under half of the deficit traces to unresolved V genes, and the cause of the others is not known. V, J and clone size derive from that table, while D and trimming were established from the DNA sequence. The sample profile shows 200,000 to 250,000 clones; 80% to 85% of them were found once. The ten largest clones represent 15% to 20% of the sample.

The receptor comes from a woman aged 80 or over with active or convalescent COVID-19. Here the chain combines TRBV12-3 or TRBV12-4 and TRBJ2-1; TRBD1 is perhaps the D gene, given 5 matching bases. Sequencing was carried out using peripheral blood. The CDR3 region has the sequence CASSPGIYNEQFF. The nucleotide sequence reads TGTGCCAGCAGCCCAGGGATATACAATGAGCAGTTCTTC.